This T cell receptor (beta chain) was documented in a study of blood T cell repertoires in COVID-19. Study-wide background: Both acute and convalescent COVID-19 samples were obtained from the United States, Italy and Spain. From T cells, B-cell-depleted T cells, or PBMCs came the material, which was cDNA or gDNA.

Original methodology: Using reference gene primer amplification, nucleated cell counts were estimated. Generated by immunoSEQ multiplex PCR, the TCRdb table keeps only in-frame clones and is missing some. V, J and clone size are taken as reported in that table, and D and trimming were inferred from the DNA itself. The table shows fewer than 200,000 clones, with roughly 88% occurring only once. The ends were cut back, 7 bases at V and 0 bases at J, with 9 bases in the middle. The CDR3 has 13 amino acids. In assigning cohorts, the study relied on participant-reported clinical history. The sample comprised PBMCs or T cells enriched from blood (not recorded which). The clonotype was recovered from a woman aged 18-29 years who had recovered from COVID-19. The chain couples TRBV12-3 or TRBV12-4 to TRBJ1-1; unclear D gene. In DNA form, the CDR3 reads TGTGCCAGCACCCCGAGGTTGAACACTGAAGCTTTCTTT. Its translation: CASTPRLNTEAFF.